One and the same sample provided the 18 T cell receptor beta chains below, sequenced in a study of shared clonotypes between healthy human individuals. Repertoires were generated with immunoSEQ multiplex PCR, while TCRdb's copy carries only in-frame clones and drops some. The sample shows some 380,000 clones, roughly 96% of them seen only once. Sample: memory CD8+ T cells sorted from blood. The subset here: CD45RO+ cells pooled with CCR7-negative TemRA cells. All receptors come from a young man in good health.

J is TRBJ2-5 and V is TRBV25-1; 8 bases align to TRBD2. The junction had 10 bases not matched to a gene; V was cut back by 2 bases and J by 2 bases. The CDR3 consists of 17 residues. Per germline, CDR1 MGHDK and CDR2 SYGVNS. CDR3 sequence reads: CASSEPGASGLQETQYF. The CDR3 DNA follows: TGTGCCAGCAGTGAACCCGGTGCTAGCGGGCTACAAGAGACCCAGTACTTC.

The gene calls are TRBV19 and TRBJ2-1; D tentatively fits TRBD1 or TRBD2 (5 bases each). This CDR3 spans 12 amino acids. Trimming took 3 bases from V and 15 from J, leaving 15 bases between them. The germline gives CDR1 LNHDA, CDR2 SQIVND (reference sequence). CDR3 coding DNA: TGTGCCAGTAGTATCCCTCCGGGACCGACGTTCTTC. Translating gives CASSIPPGPTFF.

This chain connects TRBV5-1 to TRBJ1-5, with 11 nucleotides matching TRBD1. The CDR3 contains 16 residues. V lost 0 bases, J lost 3 bases, and 2 bases stayed unmatched. The germline V gene has CDR1 SGHRS and CDR2 YFSETQ. Written as DNA, the CDR3 is TGCGCCAGCAGCTTGGGGACAGGGGGCCCCAATCAGCCCCAGCATTTT. Residues: CASSLGTGGPNQPQHF. Using reference TRBV5-1 and TRBJ1-5 for the parts outside the CDR3, the full variable domain is KAGVTQTPRYLIKTRGQQVTLSCSPISGHRSVSWYQQTPGQGLQFLFEYFSETQRNKGNFPGRFSGRQFSNSRSEMNVSTLELGDSALYLCASSLGTGGPNQPQHFGDGTRLSIL.

The gene calls are TRBV28 and TRBJ1-2, with D perhaps matching TRBD1 (5 bases). The V end was cut by 2 bases, the J end by 7 bases, with 14 bases between. Germline CDR1 and CDR2: MDHEN and SYDVKM. The CDR3 is 14 amino acids. CDR3 residues: CASSLLSGRIGYTF. DNA for the CDR3: TGTGCCAGCAGTTTACTATCGGGACGGATTGGCTACACCTTC.

V usage is TRBV5-4 and J usage is TRBJ2-2, with 10 bases fitting TRBD2. J was trimmed by 5 bases and V by 4 bases; bases with no gene match: 2. This CDR3 has 14 amino acids. Germline values: CDR1 SGHNT, CDR2 YYREEE (reference sequence). The CDR3 spells CASSRLAGTGELFF. The CDR3 DNA reads TGTGCCAGCAGCCGACTAGCGGGTACCGGGGAGCTGTTTTTT.

This rearrangement joins TRBV6-5 to TRBJ1-1; D perhaps matches TRBD1 (6 bases). Per germline, CDR1 MNHEY and CDR2 SVGAGI. The ends were cut back, 7 bases at V and 1 base at J, with 13 bases in the middle. This CDR3 is built from 14 residues. CDR3 DNA sequence: TGTGCCAGCACCCTGGGAGGGGGGAACACTGAAGCTTTCTTT. Its protein product is CASTLGGGNTEAFF.

This chain joins TRBV4-1 and TRBJ2-7; 7 nucleotides line up with TRBD2. The germline V gene has CDR1 MGHRA and CDR2 YSYEKL. The CDR3 runs 14 residues. Trimming removed 3 bases from V and 4 bases from J; junction bases left unmatched: 6. Here the CDR3 reads CASSHGLGQYEQYF. CDR3 in DNA: TGCGCCAGCAGCCACGGACTAGGGCAGTACGAGCAGTACTTC.

J is TRBJ1-1 and V is TRBV18; D possibly corresponds to TRBD1 (5 bases). CDR1 and CDR2 (germline): KGHSH, LQKENI. V was cut by 3 bases and J by 0 bases, with 20 bases left in between. The CDR3 contains 18 residues. The CDR3 here is CASSPAFFPGIMNTEAFF. CDR3 sequence (DNA): TGTGCCAGCTCACCGGCTTTCTTTCCAGGGATTATGAACACTGAAGCTTTCTTT.

V gene TRBV15 combines with J gene TRBJ2-7; possible D gene TRBD1, 6 bases. The V end was cut by 1 base, the J end by 2 bases, with 12 bases between. Germline V lookup: CDR1 LNHNV, CDR2 YYDKDF (reference sequence). This CDR3 has 15 residues. Here the CDR3 reads CATSRVGGRTYEQYF. Written as DNA, the CDR3 is TGTGCCACCAGCAGAGTAGGGGGAAGGACCTACGAGCAGTACTTC.

CDR3 sequence: CASSLGGRDQPQHF. DNA of the CDR3: TGTGCCAGCAGTCTGGGGGGCCGGGATCAGCCCCAGCATTTT. V gene TRBV5-8 combines with J gene TRBJ1-5; possible D gene TRBD1, 6 bases. The CDR3 is 14 residues long. The germline V gene has CDR1 SGHTS and CDR2 YDEGEE. Trimming cost V 5 bases and J 5 bases, with 14 bases left between them.

This sequence joins TRBV7-2 and TRBJ1-2; tentatively, D is TRBD1 (6 bases). Trimming cost V 5 bases and J 4 bases, with 23 bases left between them. Germline assignment: CDR1 SGHTA and CDR2 FQGNSA. This CDR3 spans 17 amino acids. CDR3 sequence (DNA): TGTGCCAGCAGCCGTACTCGACAGGCCCTGGCGGCCTATGGCTACACCTTC. Translated: CASSRTRQALAAYGYTF.

V and J are TRBV5-4 and TRBJ2-7; the D gene could be TRBD1 or TRBD2 (6 bases each). Germline loops: CDR1 SGHNT, CDR2 YYREEE (reference sequence). V was clipped by 2 bases and J by 3 bases, with 12 bases between them. The CDR3 totals 14 residues. The chain's CDR3 is CASSLGGLVYEQYF. The CDR3 DNA reads as TGTGCCAGCAGCTTAGGGGGGCTGGTCTACGAGCAGTACTTC.

The chain is built from TRBV29-1 and TRBJ1-1, with 10 bases fitting TRBD1. J lost 5 bases, V lost 2 bases, and 5 bases had no gene match. This CDR3 spans 14 amino acids. Germline values: CDR1 SQVTM, CDR2 ANQGSEA. The CDR3 here is CSVERGQGQTEAFF. CDR3 in DNA: TGCAGCGTTGAAAGGGGACAGGGGCAGACTGAAGCTTTCTTT.

Concerning this clone: Different DNA sequences within this sample yield the same CDR3. This chain links TRBV6-5 with TRBJ2-7; D call uncertain. CDR1 is MNHEY, CDR2 SVGAGI, per germline. The CDR3 runs 11 residues. The ends were cut back, 1 base at V and 6 bases at J, with 4 bases in the middle. CDR3 region: CASSYLGEQYF. The CDR3 DNA reads TGTGCCAGCAGTTACTTGGGCGAGCAGTACTTC.

V gene TRBV27 combines with J gene TRBJ1-2, with 9 bases fitting TRBD1. Trimming removed 2 bases from V and 0 bases from J; junction bases left unmatched: 1. The CDR3 loop spans 15 amino acids. Germline V lookup: CDR1 MNHEY, CDR2 SMNVEV (reference sequence). The CDR3 region is CASSLRQGANYGYTF. CDR3 DNA: TGTGCCAGCAGTTTACGACAGGGGGCTAACTATGGCTACACCTTC.

The chain uses TRBV5-6 and TRBJ1-3; D unclear. This CDR3 region has 15 residues. Germline assignment: CDR1 SGHDT and CDR2 YYEEEE. V lost 4 bases and J 0 bases, leaving 11 bases between the germline ends. The chain's CDR3 is CASSTSADSGNTIYF. The CDR3 DNA reads TGTGCCAGCAGCACCTCGGCAGACTCTGGAAACACCATATATTTT.

The rearrangement joins TRBV4-2 to TRBJ2-7; 8 nucleotides align to TRBD2. There are 13 residues in the CDR3. J lost 5 bases, V lost 5 bases, and 5 bases had no gene match. CDR1 LGHNA and CDR2 YNFKEQ come from the germline V gene. The CDR3: CASSYGRAHEQYF. Written as DNA, the CDR3 is TGTGCCAGCAGCTACGGGAGGGCCCACGAGCAGTACTTC.

This chain links TRBV5-1 with TRBJ2-3, with 7 nucleotides matching TRBD2. V lost 0 bases, J lost 0 bases, and 7 bases stayed unmatched. This CDR3 has 17 residues. The germline gives CDR1 SGHRS, CDR2 YFSETQ. CDR3 nucleotides: TGCGCCAGCAGCTTGGCTGGAGGGCGGGGGAGCACAGATACGCAGTATTTT. Translated, it gives CASSLAGGRGSTDTQYF.